Listed below are T cell receptor beta chains from one sample, sequenced in a study of T cell responses to AZD1222 COVID-19 vaccine. Profiling relied on immunoSEQ multiplex PCR, and the TCRdb table lists in-frame clones only, not all of them. The sample contains around 120,000 clones, around nine tenths of which appear only once. The sample here was peripheral blood, taken on day 0 of AZD1222 vaccination. Receptors originate from an adult in good health. Each CDR3 is given with its conserved first and last residue. Each record gives: J gene, D gene, clone size, V gene, CDR3 DNA, CDR3 protein. A D gene is named only where the DNA matches it firmly. Not all rows give a size; the values are once, few, many and, for expanded clones, a class.

J gene: TRBJ1-2
D gene: -
clone size: -
V gene: TRBV5-4
CDR3 DNA: TGTGCCAGCAGCTTAGGGACTCCCATATATGGCTACACCTTC
CDR3 protein: CASSLGTPIYGYTF

J gene: TRBJ1-1
D gene: -
clone size: -
V gene: TRBV2
CDR3 DNA: TGTGCCAGCAAGGCAGAGTACACTGAAGCTTTCTTT
CDR3 protein: CASKAEYTEAFF

J gene: TRBJ1-3
D gene: -
clone size: -
V gene: TRBV27
CDR3 DNA: TGTGCCAGCAGTTTATCTGGGGGGCGCGGGGGAAACACCATATATTTT
CDR3 protein: CASSLSGGRGGNTIYF

J gene: TRBJ2-7
D gene: -
clone size: medium-sized
V gene: TRBV5-1
CDR3 DNA: TGCGCCAGCAGCTTGGAAGGGCCTCCCTACGAGCAGTACTTC
CDR3 protein: CASSLEGPPYEQYF

J gene: TRBJ1-1
D gene: TRBD1
clone size: -
V gene: TRBV5-1
CDR3 DNA: TGCGCCAGCAGCCCCTGGACAGGGGGGAACACTGAAGCTTTCTTT
CDR3 protein: CASSPWTGGNTEAFF

J gene: TRBJ1-1
D gene: -
clone size: once
V gene: TRBV7-8
CDR3 DNA: TGTGCCAGCACCAATCGAGGCACTGAAGCTTTCTTT
CDR3 protein: CASTNRGTEAFF

J gene: TRBJ1-4
D gene: -
clone size: -
V gene: TRBV6-5
CDR3 DNA: TGTGCCAGCAGTTACGGGGGAGGAGGGACTAATGAAAAACTGTTTTTT
CDR3 protein: CASSYGGGGTNEKLFF

J gene: TRBJ2-3
D gene: TRBD2
clone size: -
V gene: TRBV7-6
CDR3 DNA: TGTGCCAGCAGCTGGCCGGGACTAGCGGGGACTTGGAGCACAGATACGCAGTATTTT
CDR3 protein: CASSWPGLAGTWSTDTQYF

J gene: TRBJ2-2
D gene: -
clone size: -
V gene: TRBV7-3
CDR3 DNA: TGTGCCAGCAGCTTAATGACAGCGACAAACACCGGGGAGCTGTTTTTT
CDR3 protein: CASSLMTATNTGELFF

J gene: TRBJ1-1
D gene: -
clone size: -
V gene: TRBV7-9
CDR3 DNA: TGTGCCAGCAGCTCCCTACCCCGGGGCAGGGGAACACCTGAAGCTTTCTTT
CDR3 protein: CASSSLPRGRGTPEAFF

J gene: TRBJ1-5
D gene: -
clone size: -
V gene: TRBV28
CDR3 DNA: TGTGCCAGCAGCGACCGGGGGAGTCAGCCCCAGCATTTT
CDR3 protein: CASSDRGSQPQHF

J gene: TRBJ2-3
D gene: TRBD2
clone size: -
V gene: TRBV7-2
CDR3 DNA: TGTGCCAGCAGCTCAAAGGGGCGGGGGGCTTACACAGATACGCAGTATTTT
CDR3 protein: CASSSKGRGAYTDTQYF

J gene: TRBJ1-1
D gene: -
clone size: -
V gene: TRBV4-1
CDR3 DNA: TGCGCCAGCAGCCGCATTCTCACAGGGCCTATGAACACTGAAGCTTTCTTT
CDR3 protein: CASSRILTGPMNTEAFF

J gene: TRBJ2-7
D gene: -
clone size: -
V gene: TRBV24-1
CDR3 DNA: TGTGCCACCAGTGATTTTCTACTCCCAGGGGAGACCTACGAGCAGTACTTC
CDR3 protein: CATSDFLLPGETYEQYF

J gene: TRBJ2-2
D gene: -
clone size: -
V gene: TRBV28
CDR3 DNA: TGTGCCAGCAGTTTACCCCGGGACATGGGCGGGGAGCTGTTTTTT
CDR3 protein: CASSLPRDMGGELFF

J gene: TRBJ1-2
D gene: -
clone size: once
V gene: TRBV7-2
CDR3 DNA: TGTGCCAGCAGCTTAGTGGGGGGCGAGCATGGCTACACCTTC
CDR3 protein: CASSLVGGEHGYTF

J gene: TRBJ1-1
D gene: -
clone size: -
V gene: TRBV7-2
CDR3 DNA: TGTGCCAGCAGCTTAACAGCCCGGAACACTGAAGCTTTCTTT
CDR3 protein: CASSLTARNTEAFF

J gene: TRBJ1-2
D gene: TRBD1
clone size: -
V gene: TRBV7-9
CDR3 DNA: TGTGCCAGCAGCTCAACCGGGACAGCCGTTGGCTACACCTTC
CDR3 protein: CASSSTGTAVGYTF

J gene: TRBJ2-7
D gene: -
clone size: -
V gene: TRBV4-1
CDR3 DNA: TGCGCCAGCAGCCAAGATTTGGCGGGGACAATCTCCTACGAGCAGTACTTC
CDR3 protein: CASSQDLAGTISYEQYF

J gene: TRBJ2-2
D gene: TRBD2
clone size: -
V gene: TRBV7-2
CDR3 DNA: TGTGCCAGCAGCTTAAGGACGGCGGGGGGGCACGGGGAGCTGTTTTTT
CDR3 protein: CASSLRTAGGHGELFF

J gene: TRBJ2-1
D gene: -
clone size: -
V gene: TRBV7-3
CDR3 DNA: TGTGCCAGCAGCTTAGAGGGGGCCTACAATGAGCAGTTCTTC
CDR3 protein: CASSLEGAYNEQFF

J gene: TRBJ2-2
D gene: -
clone size: once
V gene: TRBV29-1
CDR3 DNA: TGCAGCACTTCTGGCCACGGACCGAACACCGGGGAGCTGTTTTTT
CDR3 protein: CSTSGHGPNTGELFF

J gene: TRBJ2-3
D gene: -
clone size: -
V gene: TRBV19
CDR3 DNA: TGTGCCAGTAGTACTTTAACGACGGCGGTGACTGCAGATACGCAGTATTTT
CDR3 protein: CASSTLTTAVTADTQYF

J gene: TRBJ1-2
D gene: -
clone size: -
V gene: TRBV11-2
CDR3 DNA: TGTGCCAGCAGCTTAGACAGCCTTCCGAACTATGGCTACACCTTC
CDR3 protein: CASSLDSLPNYGYTF

J gene: TRBJ1-4
D gene: TRBD1
clone size: few
V gene: TRBV7-2
CDR3 DNA: TGTGCCAGCAGCTTAACGGTCTGGAGGGACAGGGACGAAAAACTGTTTTTT
CDR3 protein: CASSLTVWRDRDEKLFF

J gene: TRBJ1-6
D gene: -
clone size: -
V gene: TRBV2
CDR3 DNA: TGTGCCAGCAGTGACCCCCGCGACGATTCACCCCTCCACTTT
CDR3 protein: CASSDPRDDSPLHF

J gene: TRBJ2-7
D gene: TRBD2
clone size: -
V gene: TRBV19
CDR3 DNA: TGTGCCAGTAGTATAGGGGAGGGGTACGAGCAGTACTTC
CDR3 protein: CASSIGEGYEQYF

J gene: TRBJ1-2
D gene: -
clone size: -
V gene: TRBV4-1
CDR3 DNA: TGCGCCAGCAGCCGGCTTGTAGCCGAACAGGAAAACACCTTC
CDR3 protein: CASSRLVAEQENTF

J gene: TRBJ2-7
D gene: -
clone size: -
V gene: TRBV3-1/TRBV3-2
CDR3 DNA: TGTGCCAGCAGCCGAGGCTACGAGCAGTACTTC
CDR3 protein: CASSRGYEQYF

J gene: TRBJ1-5
D gene: -
clone size: once
V gene: TRBV2
CDR3 DNA: TGTGCCAGCAGTGCAGTCAATCAGCCCCAGCATTTT
CDR3 protein: CASSAVNQPQHF

J gene: TRBJ2-7
D gene: -
clone size: -
V gene: TRBV7-2
CDR3 DNA: TGTGCCAGCAGCACCCGGGATGCCTACGAGCAGTACTTC
CDR3 protein: CASSTRDAYEQYF

J gene: TRBJ2-5
D gene: -
clone size: -
V gene: TRBV11-2
CDR3 DNA: TGTGCCAGCAGCTTATACTACGGAGAGACCCAGTACTTC
CDR3 protein: CASSLYYGETQYF